What follows describes a single TCR beta chain. The germline gives CDR1 MDHEN, CDR2 SYDVKM. The CDR3 runs to 17 residues. Trimming left V 8 bases short and J 10 bases short, with 30 bases between. An input of about 0.5 to 1 ug of RNA was subjected to reverse transcription using random hexamers. From the immunoSEQ multiplex PCR reads, TCRdb called clonotypes with MiXCR, one entry per CDR3 protein. This table has around 170,000 distinct CDR3 sequences, 92% appearing once. This record belongs to a study of CD8 T cells in Susac syndrome. Sequenced sample: CD4+ T cells from PBMCs. The TCR comes from a human donor in good health. The V and J genes are TRBV28 and TRBJ1-5, with a weak D call TRBD1 (5 bases). The CDR3 DNA is TGTGCCAGCCTCGGAGGGCAGGGAGGACTGAGCCGGGGACCCCAGCATTTT. It encodes CASLGGQGGLSRGPQHF. The variable domain in full, completed from reference TRBV28 and TRBJ1-5, reads DVKVTQSSRYLVKRTGEKVFLECVQDMDHENMFWYRQDPGLGLRLIYFSYDVKMKEKGDIPEGYSVSREKKERFSLILESASTNQTSMYLCASLGGQGGLSRGPQHFGDGTRLSIL.